These 15 T cell receptor beta chains were all obtained from the same sample, sequenced in a study of spatial heterogeneity in lung cancer. Time point reported: blood at routine non-recurrence follow-up after resection. Without sorting, whole RNA was sequenced from tumor, nontumor lung or frozen PBMC. TCRdb itself ran the 5' RACE reads through MiXCR, one entry per CDR3 protein. Here the sample spans about 120,000 distinct CDR3 sequences, 9% to 15% being singletons. Specimen: PBMCs, collected at follow-up. The receptors were sampled from a male donor with early-stage non-small cell lung cancer.

This clonotype was found a few times. This chain connects TRBV7-2 to TRBJ1-2; TRBD1 is a possible D gene (6 bases). V was cut by 1 base and J by 5 bases, with 14 bases left in between. This CDR3 has 15 amino acids. Germline CDR1 reads SGHTA; CDR2 reads FQGNSA. CDR3 protein: CASSLGGGGRYGYTF. Written as DNA, the CDR3 is TGTGCCAGCAGCTTAGGAGGAGGGGGGCGATATGGCTACACCTTC.

This clonotype was detected many times. The chain carries TRBV5-1 and TRBJ1-2, with D hard to call. CDR1 SGHRS and CDR2 YFSETQ come from the germline V gene. Trimming cost V 0 bases and J 8 bases, with 14 bases left between them. This CDR3 contains 14 residues. CDR3 protein: CASSLDGSRSGYTF. For the CDR3, the DNA is TGCGCCAGCAGCTTGGACGGGAGCCGGAGCGGCTACACCTTC.

This clonotype has at least ten counts. The chain links TRBV19 to TRBJ1-5, with unresolved D. The CDR3 is made up of 15 amino acids. CDR1 is LNHDA and CDR2 is SQIVND in the germline V gene (reference sequence). V dropped 9 bases and J dropped 0 bases, with 15 bases sitting between them. The CDR3 region is CASQDGIHSNQPQHF. The CDR3 bases are TGTGCCAGCCAAGATGGGATTCATAGCAATCAGCCCCAGCATTTT. Supplemented by reference TRBV19 and TRBJ1-5, the full variable domain reads DGGITQSPKYLFRKEGQNVTLSCEQNLNHDAMYWYRQDPGQGLRLIYYSQIVNDFQKGDIAEGYSVSREKKESFPLTVTSAQKNPTAFYLCASQDGIHSNQPQHFGDGTRLSIL.

This clonotype was counted many times. The rearrangement links TRBV3-1 to TRBJ2-1; D is unresolved. The CDR3 sequence is 15 residues long. Germline lookup yields CDR1 LGHDT and CDR2 YNNKEL (reference sequence). With 4 bases removed from V and 0 bases from J, the gap between germline ends came to 10 bases. CDR3 DNA sequence: TGTGCCAGCAGCCCCATGCGCGGCTCCTACAATGAGCAGTTCTTC. Protein: CASSPMRGSYNEQFF.

This clonotype showed up just a few times. The chain carries TRBV19 and TRBJ1-1; possible D gene TRBD1, 6 bases. Trimming took off 7 bases at V and 3 bases at J, with 9 bases between the two ends. CDR1 is LNHDA and CDR2 is SQIVND in the germline V gene (reference sequence). The CDR3 loop spans 12 amino acids. CDR3 DNA sequence: TGTGCCAGTAAGGACAGCGACACTGAAGCTTTCTTT. It yields the protein CASKDSDTEAFF.

V usage is TRBV19 and J usage is TRBJ2-6; D might be TRBD1 (5 bases). Trimming removed 2 bases from V and 0 bases from J, with 11 bases in between. This CDR3 is 17 amino acids long. Germline assignment: CDR1 LNHDA and CDR2 SQIVND (reference sequence). The CDR3 DNA is TGTGCCAGTAGTATAAGTTACAGGAGCTCTGGGGCCAACGTCCTGACTTTC. Translating it yields CASSISYRSSGANVLTF.

This clonotype was seen many times. J is TRBJ2-3 and V is TRBV6-2 or TRBV6-3, with 9 bases aligning to TRBD1. In germline, CDR1 is MNHEY, CDR2 SVGEGT. The CDR3 is made up of 14 amino acids. V trimming: 7 bases; J trimming: 5 bases; junction bases outside the gene matches: 7. This CDR3 is CASNGQGTVDTQYF. CDR3 nucleotide sequence: TGTGCCAGCAATGGACAGGGGACCGTAGATACGCAGTATTTT.

Ten or more counts support this clonotype. The V gene is TRBV5-6, the J gene TRBJ2-2, with a possible D match to TRBD1 (6 bases). Trimming left V 1 base short and J 3 bases short, with 16 bases between. The germline V gene has CDR1 SGHDT and CDR2 YYEEEE. CDR3 length equals 17 residues. CDR3 in amino acids: CASSLLRDTSHTGELFF. For the CDR3, the DNA is TGTGCCAGCAGCTTGTTGAGGGACACCTCGCACACCGGGGAGCTGTTTTTT.

This clonotype was seen many times. The chain uses TRBV29-1 and TRBJ2-7, with D tentatively TRBD1 (6 bases). The CDR3 runs to 16 residues. Trimming left V 0 bases short and J 2 bases short, with 17 bases between. CDR1 is SQVTM and CDR2 is ANQGSEA in the germline V gene. The CDR3 nucleotides are TGCAGCGTTGAAGAGGGGCAGGGGCGACCTCCCTACGAGCAGTACTTC. It translates to CSVEEGQGRPPYEQYF.

This clonotype was observed at least ten times. V is TRBV9 and J is TRBJ2-4; D is uncertain. V lost 0 bases, J lost 7 bases, and 17 bases lay in between. Germline V gene sequence: CDR1 SGDLS, CDR2 YYNGEE. This CDR3 spans 16 amino acids. The CDR3 reads CASSVGSITINNIQYF. CDR3 nucleotide sequence: TGTGCCAGCAGCGTAGGGAGCATCACGATCAATAACATTCAGTACTTC.

CDR3 residues: CASSTTDSTNEKLFF. The CDR3 region has the DNA TGTGCCAGCTCCACTACGGACAGTACAAATGAAAAACTGTTTTTT. The genes are TRBV18 and TRBJ1-4; a weak D match, TRBD1 (6 bases). Germline-derived CDR1 and CDR2 are KGHSH and LQKENI. The CDR3 sequence is 15 residues long. Trimming stripped 6 bases from V and 5 bases from J, with 16 bases between. The full variable domain, in which reference TRBV18 and TRBJ1-4 provide the parts outside the CDR3, is NAGVMQNPRHLVRRRGQEARLRCSPMKGHSHVYWYRQLPEEGLKFMVYLQKENIIDESGMPKERFSAEFPKEGPSILRIQQVVRGDSAAYFCASSTTDSTNEKLFFGSGTQLSVL.

This clonotype has more than one count but fewer than ten. This chain joins TRBV28 and TRBJ2-7; 7 nucleotides match TRBD1. V was pared by 5 bases and J by 0 bases, with 4 bases of the junction left unmatched. The CDR3 length is 14 residues. Germline V gene data show CDR1 as MDHEN and CDR2 as SYDVKM. CDR3 region: CASSDREGSYEQYF. The CDR3 region has the DNA TGTGCCAGCAGTGACAGGGAAGGCTCCTACGAGCAGTACTTC.

This clonotype occurred many times. The chain combines TRBV5-1 with TRBJ1-2, with 7 bases matching TRBD1. V dropped 2 bases and J dropped 0; count of bases not matched to a gene: 10. Germline loops: CDR1 SGHRS, CDR2 YFSETQ. The CDR3 covers 17 residues. DNA of the CDR3: TGCGCCAGCAGCTTCAATCCGGGACAGAAAGCTAACTATGGCTACACCTTC. This gives the protein CASSFNPGQKANYGYTF. The full variable domain, rest sourced from reference TRBV5-1 and TRBJ1-2, is KAGVTQTPRYLIKTRGQQVTLSCSPISGHRSVSWYQQTPGQGLQFLFEYFSETQRNKGNFPGRFSGRQFSNSRSEMNVSTLELGDSALYLCASSFNPGQKANYGYTFGSGTRLTVV.

This clonotype was counted a single time. One end of the junction varies from germline; a read error may be responsible. The chain has TRBV5-1 and TRBJ1-1; a weak D match, TRBD1 (5 bases). Germline V CDR1 and CDR2: SGHRS, YFSETQ. The CDR3 is 15 residues long. The CDR3 DNA reads as TGCGCCAGCAGCGAACGGGGACCTCTGAATACTGAAGCTTTCTTT. It specifies CASSERGPLNTEAFF.

Concerning this clonotype itself: Here the CDR3 omits its conserved ending phenylalanine or tryptophan, so a read error is the likely source. The V call is TRBV19, the J call TRBJ1-2; D not resolved. CDR1 is LNHDA, CDR2 SQIVND, per germline (reference sequence). Deletions cut 3 bases from V and 1 base from J, with 9 bases between. The CDR3 totals 14 residues. The CDR3: CASSIPGINYGYTY. CDR3 coding DNA: TGTGCCAGTAGTATCCCGGGAATTAACTATGGCTACACCTAC.